Following are 25 T cell receptor beta chains from one sample sequenced in a study of OX40 agonist ivuxolimab in advanced cancers. Assay used: immunoSEQ multiplex PCR; TCRdb lists only in-frame clones, some missing. The table records 60,000 or so clones, 88% of them present only once. The material was CD4+ or CD8+ T cells sorted from blood, obtained in a trial of the OX40 agonist ivuxolimab. The receptor set was obtained from an adult with an advanced solid tumor such as melanoma, head and neck, liver or kidney cancer.

This clone was counted once. The chain couples TRBV6-5 to TRBJ1-1; D not resolved. V was trimmed by 3 bases and J by 6 bases, leaving 11 bases between them. The V gene's germline CDR1 is MNHEY and CDR2 SVGAGI. This CDR3 has 13 residues. CDR3 sequence (DNA): TGTGCCAGCAGTTATTCTGAGGTCTCTGAAGCTTTCTTT. Protein product: CASSYSEVSEAFF.

This clone was seen once. This chain connects TRBV4-1 to TRBJ2-2; the match to TRBD2 covers 16 bases. In germline, CDR1 is MGHRA, CDR2 YSYEKL. This CDR3 region has 21 residues. V lost 0 bases to trimming and J lost 3 bases; unmatched junction nucleotides: 10. CDR3 protein: CASSQEPGLAGGPSDTGELFF. The CDR3 bases are TGCGCCAGCAGCCAAGAGCCGGGACTAGCGGGGGGGCCTTCGGACACCGGGGAGCTGTTTTTT.

The gene calls are TRBV11-1 and TRBJ2-2; 9 bases map to TRBD1. CDR1 SGHAT and CDR2 FQDESV come from the germline V gene (reference sequence). V shed 5 bases, J shed 4 bases, and the junction held 5 bases outside the gene matches. CDR3 length: 15 amino acids. The CDR3 reads CASSRDRESTGELFF. The CDR3 coding sequence is TGTGCCAGCAGCCGGGACAGGGAGAGCACCGGGGAGCTGTTTTTT.

The J gene is TRBJ1-1, the V gene TRBV5-1; the match to TRBD1 covers 9 bases. The CDR3 covers 14 residues. Trimming took 4 bases from V and 11 from J; bases not matched to a gene: 12. Germline-derived CDR1 and CDR2 are SGHRS and YFSETQ. CDR3 sequence: CASSLQGQGIDAFF. CDR3 DNA: TGCGCCAGCAGCCTACAGGGACAGGGAATAGATGCTTTCTTT.

V and J are TRBV27 and TRBJ2-7; TRBD1 matches 7 bases. In germline, CDR1 is MNHEY, CDR2 SMNVEV (reference sequence). Unmatched junction bases numbered 3, after V lost 3 bases and J lost 1 base. CDR3 length: 14 amino acids. The DNA for the CDR3 is TGTGCCAGCAGTTTCCTGGGACAGTCCTACGAGCAGTACTTC. Encoded protein: CASSFLGQSYEQYF.

This chain uses TRBV6-6 with TRBJ2-5, with D possibly TRBD2 on 5 matching bases. Germline loops: CDR1 MNHNY, CDR2 SVGAGI (reference sequence). Trimming stripped 11 bases from V and 5 bases from J, with 27 bases between. CDR3 length: 16 residues. The chain's CDR3 is CAAGRPNLLGTETQYF. Written as DNA, the CDR3 is TGTGCCGCGGGTAGACCGAACCTACTAGGAACGGAGACCCAGTACTTC.

The chain links TRBV5-5 to TRBJ2-1, with TRBD1 matching 9 bases. This CDR3 contains 16 residues. V was pared by 3 bases and J by 6 bases, with 10 bases of the junction left unmatched. The germline gives CDR1 SGHKS, CDR2 YYEKEE (reference sequence). The CDR3 region is CASSYAGTGTLNEQFF. The CDR3 bases are TGTGCCAGCAGCTACGCCGGGACAGGGACCCTCAATGAGCAGTTCTTC.

The chain is built from TRBV19 and TRBJ2-1; 10 bases line up with TRBD2. The germline V gene encodes CDR1 LNHDA and CDR2 SQIVND (reference sequence). The CDR3 contains 14 residues. The V segment lost 5 bases and the J segment 7 bases; nucleotides outside the gene matches: 5. CDR3 sequence reads: CASSRSGGANEQFF. As DNA, the CDR3 is TGTGCCAGTAGTCGGAGCGGGGGGGCGAATGAGCAGTTCTTC.

The V call is TRBV28, the J call TRBJ1-4, with D unresolved. Germline values: CDR1 MDHEN, CDR2 SYDVKM. Trimming took off 3 bases at V and 8 bases at J, with 4 bases between the two ends. CDR3 length: 11 amino acids. For the CDR3, the DNA is TGTGCCAGCAGTTTTGACGAAAAACTGTTTTTT. Translated: CASSFDEKLFF.

By share of the sample, this clone is medium-sized. The CDR3 bases are TGTGCCAGCAGCGCGACAGGCGAAGGAAACACCATATATTTT. Translation gives CASSATGEGNTIYF. The chain joins TRBV7-9 to TRBJ1-3; D is possibly TRBD1 (6 bases). Germline CDR1 is SEHNR and CDR2 is FQNEAQ (reference sequence). This CDR3 comprises 14 residues. Trimming took off 5 bases at V and 4 bases at J, with 12 bases between the two ends. Filled out from reference TRBV7-9 and TRBJ1-3, the complete variable domain reads DTGVSQNPRHKITKRGQNVTFRCDPISEHNRLYWYRQTLGQGPEFLTYFQNEAQLEKSRLLSDRFSAERPKGSFSTLEIQRTEQGDSAMYLCASSATGEGNTIYFGEGSWLTVV.

V usage is TRBV2 and J usage is TRBJ2-5, with D uncertain. In germline, CDR1 is SNHLY, CDR2 FYNNEI. This CDR3 region has 13 residues. Trimming took off 4 bases at V and 4 bases at J, with 10 bases between the two ends. CDR3 DNA sequence: TGTGCCAGCAGTGGCAGGAGTACAGAGACCCAGTACTTC. This gives the protein CASSGRSTETQYF.

The CDR3 reads CASSYSPGPTDTQYF. CDR3 coding DNA: TGTGCCAGCAGTTACTCTCCAGGGCCCACAGATACGCAGTATTTT. The chain has TRBV6-5 and TRBJ2-3, with D possibly being TRBD1 (5 bases). The CDR3 runs to 15 residues. Germline V lookup: CDR1 MNHEY, CDR2 SVGAGI. The ends were cut back, 0 bases at V and 2 bases at J, with 9 bases in the middle.

This chain uses TRBV2 with TRBJ2-1; 8 nucleotides line up with TRBD2. CDR1 and CDR2 from the germline V gene are SNHLY and FYNNEI. The V segment lost 10 bases and the J segment 2 bases; nucleotides outside the gene matches: 10. This CDR3 is built from 15 residues. This CDR3 is CATQGFGGAYNEQFF. CDR3 DNA: TGTGCCACCCAGGGATTCGGGGGGGCCTACAATGAGCAGTTCTTC.

The chain joins TRBV10-3 to TRBJ2-3; TRBD2 matches 12 bases. Trimming removed 8 bases from V and 4 bases from J; junction bases left unmatched: 7. CDR1 and CDR2 from the germline V gene are ENHRY and SYGVKD. The CDR3 has 15 residues. This CDR3 is CAISQTSGRADTQYF. Written as DNA, the CDR3 is TGTGCCATCTCCCAGACTAGCGGGAGAGCAGATACGCAGTATTTT.

The chain couples TRBV7-9 to TRBJ2-7, with D possibly TRBD1 on 6 matching bases. From germline, CDR1 is SEHNR and CDR2 FQNEAQ (reference sequence). The CDR3 has 13 residues. V was cut by 0 bases and J by 7 bases, with 10 bases left in between. CDR3 protein: CASSLANREEQYV. CDR3 coding DNA: TGTGCCAGCAGCTTAGCCAACAGGGAAGAGCAGTACGTC.

The genes are TRBV7-9 and TRBJ2-1, with 8 bases aligning to TRBD1. CDR1 SEHNR and CDR2 FQNEAQ come from the germline V gene (reference sequence). Losses at the gene ends were 2 bases for V and 5 bases for J; bases not matched to a gene: 8. The CDR3 runs to 16 residues. The CDR3 reads CASSLSAGGLNNEQFF. CDR3 in DNA: TGTGCCAGCAGCTTAAGTGCAGGGGGCTTAAACAATGAGCAGTTCTTC.

The chain uses TRBV7-8 and TRBJ2-1; no firm D call. Trimming shortened V by 0 bases and J by 4 bases, and 7 bases separated the two germline ends. This CDR3 has 14 residues. CDR1 and CDR2 (germline): SGHVS, FQNEAQ. The CDR3: CASSLAVGYNEQFF. The CDR3 region has the DNA TGTGCCAGCAGCTTAGCCGTTGGGTACAATGAGCAGTTCTTC.

A single count supports this clone. The V call is TRBV7-2, the J call TRBJ2-7, with a tentative D call TRBD2 (5 bases). Germline CDR1 SGHTA, CDR2 FQGNSA. The CDR3 spans 12 residues. V gave up 5 bases and J gave up 2 bases, with 7 bases separating them. The CDR3 protein is CASSVGTYEQYF. The CDR3 nucleotides are TGTGCCAGCAGCGTCGGGACCTACGAGCAGTACTTC.

This clone has just a few counts. J is TRBJ2-5 and V is TRBV30; D not certain. V was cut by 0 bases and J by 1 base, with 12 bases left in between. Germline lookup yields CDR1 GTSNPN and CDR2 SVGIG (reference sequence). This CDR3 has 15 residues. CDR3 amino acids: CAWSVHSSSQETQYF. In DNA, the CDR3 is TGTGCCTGGAGTGTTCACTCCAGTTCCCAAGAGACCCAGTACTTC.

The chain has TRBV7-9 and TRBJ2-2; no definite D call. This CDR3 has 12 amino acids. Germline V gives CDR1 SEHNR, CDR2 FQNEAQ (reference sequence). V was clipped by 5 bases and J by 6 bases, with 7 bases between them. CDR3 bases: TGTGCCAGCAGCCCGCATCCCGGGGAGCTGTTTTTT. This sequence encodes CASSPHPGELFF.

This chain links TRBV7-3 with TRBJ1-1; 8 bases align to TRBD1. J lost 1 base, V lost 5 bases, and 3 bases had no gene match. Germline V CDR1 and CDR2: SGHTA, FQGTGA. This CDR3 has 14 amino acids. This chain's CDR3 is CASSEGTGNTEAFF. The CDR3 coding sequence is TGTGCCAGCAGCGAGGGGACAGGGAACACTGAAGCTTTCTTT.

With respect to this clone: Different DNA sequences within this sample yield the same CDR3. The chain joins TRBV7-9 to TRBJ1-1, with D unresolved. This CDR3 contains 12 residues. V was shortened by 2 bases and J by 4 bases, with 5 bases between the two germline ends. CDR1 is SEHNR, CDR2 FQNEAQ, per germline (reference sequence). The CDR3 loop is CASSLSGTEAFF. The CDR3 DNA reads TGTGCCAGCAGCTTATCAGGCACTGAAGCTTTCTTT.

This chain uses TRBV28 with TRBJ2-1; TRBD2 might be the D (6 bases). This CDR3 has 15 residues. Germline CDR1 reads MDHEN; CDR2 reads SYDVKM. V gave up 7 bases and J gave up 6 bases, with 19 bases separating them. The CDR3 sequence is CASISATGVSNEQFF. CDR3 DNA: TGTGCCAGCATCTCGGCAACGGGAGTCTCCAATGAGCAGTTCTTC. Together with reference TRBV28 and TRBJ2-1, the CDR3 gives the full variable domain: DVKVTQSSRYLVKRTGEKVFLECVQDMDHENMFWYRQDPGLGLRLIYFSYDVKMKEKGDIPEGYSVSREKKERFSLILESASTNQTSMYLCASISATGVSNEQFFGPGTRLTVL.

This clone was counted ten times or more. This chain joins TRBV6-5 and TRBJ1-1; D ambiguous. Trimming left V 6 bases short and J 6 bases short, with 8 bases between. CDR1 and CDR2 (germline): MNHEY, SVGAGI. The length of the CDR3 is 11 residues. Written as DNA, the CDR3 is TGTGCCAGCAGCTCGGTGGCTGAAGCTTTCTTT. The encoded protein is CASSSVAEAFF.

This chain connects TRBV19 to TRBJ1-5; the match to TRBD1 covers 9 bases. This CDR3 region has 15 residues. The germline V gene encodes CDR1 LNHDA and CDR2 SQIVND (reference sequence). The J segment lost 12 bases and the V segment lost 4 bases, leaving 13 bases of the junction unmatched. For the CDR3, the DNA is TGTGCCAGTAGTAGCGACACCCGGGACAGGGAATACCAGCATTTT. Translation gives CASSSDTRDREYQHF.